This TCR beta chain was captured in a study of shared clonotypes between healthy human individuals. Study-level results: Against clonotypes common to all four donors, non-shared ones had lower generation probabilities.

Concerning this clone: Its antigen remains unidentified.

Germline V CDR1 and CDR2: KGHSH, LQKENI. Losses at the gene ends were 2 bases for V and 5 bases for J; bases not matched to a gene: 15. The CDR3 contains 18 residues. The authors loaded roughly 180 ng DNA, about 30,000 T cell genomes, into sorted-subset replicate PCRs. Libraries were prepared by immunoSEQ multiplex PCR; TCRdb keeps only in-frame clonotypes and omits some of them. The sample has 2 million to 2.5 million clones, approximately 93% seen once. V usage is TRBV18 and J usage is TRBJ1-1; 9 bases agree with TRBD1. Sequenced input: naive CD4+ T cells from PBMCs. Subset reported: CD45RA+ positively selected. This clonotype originated in a young man in good health. Some clones in this sample may be carry-over from other donors' samples. The CDR3 reads CASSPLSGTGFERTEAFF. The CDR3 region has the DNA TGTGCCAGCTCACCATTATCCGGGACAGGGTTTGAAAGAACTGAAGCTTTCTTT.